This T cell receptor (beta chain) was obtained from a study of cytomegalovirus exposure and HLA in healthy donors (dated by TCRdb to about 2017). With respect to the entire study: An earlier analysis of approximately 640 of the donors reported 250 to 300 Gb of sequence data and around 110 million unique TCR beta sequences from roughly 180 million T cells. Around 320 gigabases of sequencing data and tens of millions of unique TCR sequences were included in an early release covering about 600 HLA-typed donors. Of the 300 to 500 genotyped donors, 81% were placed in the genetic ancestry cluster associated with self-reported Caucasian donors. The study aimed to test whether cataloging public T cell receptors could reveal signatures of past pathogen exposure. The study profiled the T cell repertoires of approximately 700 subjects by immunosequencing and related them to cytomegalovirus serostatus. In addition to the first cohort of 666 subjects, a separate validation cohort of over 90 different subjects was used. The study combined high-throughput TCR immunosequencing, statistical association of individual TCRs with disease status, and machine learning to predict cytomegalovirus infection status. In a later analysis, previously published TCR beta repertoires from 500 to 750 donors were re-analyzed and high-resolution HLA genotyping was added so that TCR occurrence patterns could be studied. In the later analysis, no new phenotypic data were used to find candidate immune exposures; instead, reliance was placed on TCR beta sequences and their occurrence across donors. In an earlier analysis of around 540 of the donors, high-throughput TCR beta sequencing was used to judge whether each TCR beta V gene segment behaved as functional or pseudogenic. Donor age, sex, ethnicity and CMV serostatus were collected together with the repertoire data. A later genetic analysis took genome-wide SNP genotypes for about 55% of the roughly 670 donors and used that subset as a discovery cohort. Every discovery cohort repertoire had been produced on one sequencing platform. HLA typing covered class I and class II loci at four-digit resolution. The number of typed donors differed by locus: roughly 629-640 for A, B, C, DRB1 and DQB1; approximately 540 for DQA1; roughly 600 for DPA1; and about 470 for DPB1. Because of strong linkage in the cohort, roughly five DR-DQ haplotypes were treated as single units for association and clustering. Among around 400 genotyped donors of the cohort, an average of around 240,000 unique TCR beta nucleotide sequences were sequenced per donor, roughly a sixth of them non-productive.

The cohort was made up of under 800 healthy bone marrow donors. At the time of sampling, every cohort member was nominally healthy, though immune exposures that went unrecorded were likely present. The donor tested CMV seropositive and was one of the 289 seropositive cohort members. Every donor gave a peripheral blood sample, and the peripheral blood mononuclear cells from that sample were used for TCR beta sequencing. Genomic DNA extraction from the blood cell samples was performed with the Qiagen DNeasy Blood Extraction Kit. What the authors observed across the whole study: Because the 87-base-pair reads could not distinguish some IMGT-functional V segments, including TRBV6-2 and TRBV6-3, those segments were excluded. Correlated functional status among segregating V segments might be attributable to linkage disequilibrium, but an unknown experimental factor could not be ruled out. In a later analysis, TCR association rates were found to vary across HLA loci, with the most associated TCRs seen for DRB1 alleles and the fewest for HLA-C alleles. A further reported finding was that TCR beta sequences accurately predicted the HLA-A and HLA-B alleles for most subjects in the first cohort. Because some donors lacked HLA typing at each locus, the association tests relied only on the typed subset. The study gave a list of more than 150 TCR beta chains associated with cytomegalovirus. The classifier was reported to diagnose cytomegalovirus status with high specificity and sensitivity in both the original and validation cohorts. CMV serostatus was the only immune exposure information available for the cohort. Broadly in line with IMGT annotations, most TCR beta V segments showed up in productive rearrangements about 87% or about 30% of the time in an earlier analysis of around 550 of the donors. Roughly uniform sequencing depth across donors was assumed in presence/absence analyses, although this assumption may not hold. In this cohort, only TCR beta chains were sequenced, and detectable features were limited by the absence of alpha or paired-chain data. A few of the identified cytomegalovirus-associated TCR beta chains were confirmed in vitro to be specific for cytomegalovirus antigens. Several of the top co-occurrence clusters appeared to be linked to parvovirus B19, influenza, CMV and Epstein-Barr virus, according to a later analysis. According to the authors, the approach could potentially be generalized to other disease states and immunological phenotypes. Compared with the roughly 710-donor mean, donors in an Asian-associated ancestry cluster had fewer N-insertions in productive TCRs, according to a later genetic analysis. In a later analysis, HLA-associated TCR beta chains showed more clonal expansion and lower generation probabilities than non-associated chains that were equally common. While some public TCRs were present in many individuals, most TCR sequences turned up only very rarely across donors. A later analysis associated 15,000 to 20,000 TCR beta sequences with specific HLA alleles at a false discovery rate of 0.05. In a later analysis, most CMV-associated TCR beta chains were found to appear HLA-restricted, with HLA associations seemingly driven largely by CMV exposure. Strong co-occurrence of HLA alleles, especially DR and DQ, made assigning TCR associations to individual alleles difficult. Because counts were too low, more than 15 rarely observed V segments, including chromosome 9 orphons, were left out of the earlier analysis of a few hundred of the donors. A cluster of highly shared sequence variants was judged likely to be a technical artifact of the sequencing pipeline. A later genetic analysis associated a missense DCLRE1C variant with V-gene and J-gene trimming of TCR beta chains, and an independent cohort replicated the association.

Receptor amplification or capture employed the immunoSEQ multiplex PCR assay. The multiplex PCR relied on a mix of 60 forward primers for TCR Vbeta segments and 13 reverse primers for TCR Jbeta segments. Amplification of the CDR3 region of rearranged TCR beta genes was performed with a multiplex PCR assay on genomic DNA. The Illumina HiSeq System was used to sequence the amplified TCR beta libraries as 87-base-pair reads. As for how the authors treated the data: In a later analysis, tens of millions of unique TCR beta chains were counted across the approximately 620 repertoires, and roughly 11 million of these chains were shared by at least two donors. A nearest-neighbor algorithm error-corrected the raw reads and collapsed the reads into unique sequences, merging closely related sequences to remove PCR and sequencing errors. CDR3 sequences were aligned to IMGT reference sequences to assign V, D and J gene segments. For a sequence to be retained, a match of at least six nucleotides to both a V gene segment and a J gene segment was required. Rearrangements were classified as productive when the CDR3 lacked stop codons and remained in frame with V and J, and all other rearrangements were classified as non-productive. CDR3 was defined by IMGT convention, running from the second conserved V-encoded cysteine to the conserved J-encoded phenylalanine. Sequences without an unambiguous match to a single V gene segment were excluded from the earlier analysis of over 500 of the donors. An earlier analysis of around 600 of the donors classified V segments as functional when productive rearrangements were above 56.7% and as segregating when the standard deviation between donors was above 5%. To diagnose cytomegalovirus status from the catalog of TCR beta chain sequences, a statistical classification framework was built. V and J gene assignment, in a later analysis, came from comparing TCR nucleotide sequences with IMGT/GENE-DB human TR gene sequences. Using the TCRdist pipeline, a later analysis assigned CDR3 sequences along with most-parsimonious VDJ recombination scenarios. In a later analysis, each TCR beta chain was defined by its CDR3 amino acid sequence together with its V-gene family, and reads lacking a unique V-gene family were excluded. In a later analysis, 450 to 600 highly shared, low-generation-probability nucleotide sequences were removed to address suspected cross-contamination and a sequencing artifact. In a later analysis, a clonal expansion index was calculated for each public chain from normalized within-repertoire ranks of inferred template counts. In a later analysis, generation probabilities were computed using a VDJ recombination model fitted to out-of-frame rearrangements, and the results were checked against IGoR. In a later analysis, TCR-TCR, TCR-HLA and TCR-CMV co-occurrence was scored with hypergeometric tests, and a repertoire-size bias correction was applied to TCR pairs. In a later analysis, false discovery rates were estimated by permuting HLA or CMV assignments 20 times. In a later analysis, co-occurring TCRs were grouped with DBSCAN, and TCRdist sequence similarity was added when clustering was performed within HLA-allele-positive subsets. Repertoires with fewer than 30,000 or more than 120,000 public chains, plus five repertoires with anomalous nucleotide sharing, were excluded from co-occurrence clustering. In its TCRdb copy, this immuneACCESS table keeps in-frame sequences only and misses some clones. Where compared with another copy, unresolved V genes explain less than half of these, and the others have no known cause. The D gene and trimming were derived from the DNA, and the V and J assignments and clone size from that table. The sample includes roughly 60,000 clones, with around three quarters observed a single time. The ten most abundant clones make up about 3.6% of the sample.

Unmatched junction bases come to 3, with V trimmed by 0 bases and J by 4 bases. For CDR1 and CDR2, the germline V gene lists SGDLS and YYNGEE. The CDR3 numbers 14 residues from cysteine through phenylalanine. Kept here is only the CDR3 DNA, which spans 42 bases and is read in frame from base 1. Of note for this clone: Its binding antigen is unknown. One base away there is no much larger clone; base qualities are not given.

Input material: PBMCs. The rearrangement joined TRBV9 to TRBJ1-2, with 7 central nucleotides matching TRBD1. The TCR was taken from a woman aged 35 to 49 in good health and CMV-seropositive. Here the CDR3 is given as CASSVGDRAYGYTF. Here is the DNA: TGTGCCAGCAGCGTAGGTGACAGGGCCTATGGCTACACCTTC.